This is a list of T cell receptor beta chains from one sample in a study of post-analysis software for immune sequencing data. TCRdb recomputed calls from the PCR reads with MiXCR, one row per CDR3 protein. Of hundreds of thousands of distinct CDR3 sequences in the sample, roughly 30% are singletons; the top ten hold around an eighth. The sequenced material came from blood. Source of these receptors: a girl under 18 with multiple sclerosis. Each CDR3 is given with its conserved first and last residue. Fields, in order: J gene, clone size, D gene, V gene, CDR3 length, CDR3 DNA, CDR3 protein. The D gene is left open where the match is weak. Size tells how often a clone was seen (once, few, many) or the class of an expanded clone, and some rows leave it out.

TRBJ2-7	few	.	TRBV19	16	TGTGCCAGTAGTACCTCGTGGACAGTTCTAACCTACGAGCAGTACTTC	CASSTSWTVLTYEQYF
TRBJ2-3	.	TRBD2	TRBV4-3	17	TGCGCCAGCAGCCAGTCCCAGGAGACGGGAGGGACAGATACGCAGTATTTT	CASSQSQETGGTDTQYF
TRBJ1-2	few	.	TRBV4-1	14	TGCGCCAGCAGCCAAATAGGCAGGGTAAAGGGCTACACCTTC	CASSQIGRVKGYTF
TRBJ1-2	few	.	TRBV7-9	14	TGTGCCAGCAGCTTAGCGGTCCAAATTTATGGCTACACCTTC	CASSLAVQIYGYTF
TRBJ1-2	few	TRBD1	TRBV20-1	16	TGCAGTGCTAGGGATCCCGGGACAGGGCTGGGATATGGCTACACCTTC	CSARDPGTGLGYGYTF
TRBJ1-2	.	.	TRBV24-1	18	TGTGCCACCAGTGATTTGGGGACGGGCCCTCCAGAGGACTATGGCTACACCTTC	CATSDLGTGPPEDYGYTF
TRBJ2-1	.	.	TRBV7-3	12	TGTGCCAGCAGCTCCTCTAACAATGAGCAGTTCTTC	CASSSSNNEQFF
TRBJ2-3	.	.	TRBV29-1	13	TGCAGCGGCGGAGTTGGTGGTCCAGATACGCAGTATTTT	CSGGVGGPDTQYF
TRBJ2-7	many	.	TRBV29-1	15	TGCAGCGTTGTCCCCCCAGGCAGGCCATCCTACGAGCAGTACTTC	CSVVPPGRPSYEQYF
TRBJ1-4	.	.	TRBV7-2	13	TGTGCCAGCAGCTTAGCACAGAGGGAAAAACTGTTTTTT	CASSLAQREKLFF
TRBJ2-1	few	.	TRBV5-1	14	TGCGCCAGCAGCTCAACAGGTGACTATGGTGAGCAGTTCTTC	CASSSTGDYGEQFF
TRBJ2-7	once	TRBD1	TRBV18	12	TGTGCCAGCTCACCGGACAGGCGGGAGCAGTACTTC	CASSPDRREQYF
TRBJ2-7	.	.	TRBV6-6	12	TGTGCCAGCAGTTACTCGAACTACGAGCAGTACTTC	CASSYSNYEQYF
TRBJ2-5	.	TRBD2	TRBV4-1	20	TGCGCCAGCAGCCAAGATTCGGGCCTAGCGGGGGGGCGGCTAGGAGAGACCCAGTACTTC	CASSQDSGLAGGRLGETQYF
TRBJ2-1	few	.	TRBV5-1	13	TGCGCCAGCAGCTTGGGGACGCTCAATGAGCAGTTCTTC	CASSLGTLNEQFF
TRBJ1-1	.	.	TRBV2	9	TGTGCCAGCAGACCGGGAGCTTTCTTT	CASRPGAFF
TRBJ2-3	many	TRBD1	TRBV7-3	15	TGTGCCAGCAGCTTAACCTCGGACAGGGCAGATACGCAGTATTTT	CASSLTSDRADTQYF
TRBJ2-1	.	.	TRBV7-9	19	TGTGCCAGCAGCTCTTGGGCAGGGGCCCACCGGGGCTCCTACAATGAGCAGTTCTTC	CASSSWAGAHRGSYNEQFF
TRBJ2-7	.	TRBD1	TRBV15	15	TGTGCCACCAGCAGCCCCGGGACAGGTGATTACGAGCAGTACTTC	CATSSPGTGDYEQYF
TRBJ1-1	few	.	TRBV12-3/TRBV12-4	13	TGTGCCAGCAGTCTGCAACAGGGCACTGAAGCTTTCTTT	CASSLQQGTEAFF